Listed below are T cell receptor beta chains from one sample, sequenced in a study of OX40 agonist ivuxolimab in advanced cancers. Sequencing used immunoSEQ multiplex PCR; TCRdb keeps in-frame clones, though not all of them. The sample contains more than 60,000 clones, roughly 89% of which appear only once. The source material was CD4+ or CD8+ T cells sorted from blood, sampled in a trial of the OX40 agonist ivuxolimab. These receptors all stem from an adult with an advanced solid tumor such as melanoma, head and neck, liver or kidney cancer. CDR3s include the opening cysteine and the closing phenylalanine or tryptophan. D genes are given only for firm matches. Clone size is shown for a subset of rows, as once, few, many or a class of expanded clone.

size: -; D: TRBD2; V: TRBV5-1; J: TRBJ2-7; DNA: TGCGCCAGCAGCGACACTAGCGGAGCTAACTACGAGCAGTACTTC; CDR3: CASSDTSGANYEQYF
size: -; D: -; V: TRBV2; J: TRBJ1-1; DNA: TGTGCCAGCGACCTGGCTCAGCGGGGCGAAGCTTTCTTT; CDR3: CASDLAQRGEAFF
size: -; D: TRBD2; V: TRBV27; J: TRBJ2-1; DNA: TGTGCCAGCAGTTTCTTGGGACTAGCGGGTGCGTCCGGCTCCTACAATGAGCAGTTCTTC; CDR3: CASSFLGLAGASGSYNEQFF
size: -; D: -; V: TRBV4-3; J: TRBJ2-5; DNA: TGCGCCAGCAGCCAAGGCATCACACTGTTACAAGAGACCCAGTACTTC; CDR3: CASSQGITLLQETQYF
size: few; D: -; V: TRBV11-2; J: TRBJ1-1; DNA: TGTGCCAGCAGCTTAGAGTTGAACACTGAAGCTTTCTTT; CDR3: CASSLELNTEAFF
size: -; D: TRBD1; V: TRBV28; J: TRBJ1-4; DNA: TGTGCCAGCAGTTCACAGGGGGCGTTTGGTGAAAAACTGTTTTTT; CDR3: CASSSQGAFGEKLFF
size: -; D: -; V: TRBV5-1; J: TRBJ2-7; DNA: TGCGCCAGCAGCCGTACAGGTCAGGTCTCCTACGAGCAGTACTTC; CDR3: CASSRTGQVSYEQYF
size: -; D: -; V: TRBV19; J: TRBJ2-3; DNA: TGTGCCAGTAGTCGTGAAGACACCCAGGCAGATACGCAGTATTTT; CDR3: CASSREDTQADTQYF
size: once; D: -; V: TRBV15; J: TRBJ2-7; DNA: TGTGCCACCAGCAGAGATTACCGCGACGAGCAGTACTTC; CDR3: CATSRDYRDEQYF
size: -; D: -; V: TRBV5-4; J: TRBJ2-7; DNA: TGTGCCAGCAGCTTGGGAGGGGACTACGAGCAGTACTTC; CDR3: CASSLGGDYEQYF
size: -; D: -; V: TRBV4-3; J: TRBJ1-2; DNA: TGCGCCAGCAGCTTGGAATTGACGGTGCCGCGAGGCTACACCTTC; CDR3: CASSLELTVPRGYTF
size: -; D: -; V: TRBV29-1; J: TRBJ2-1; DNA: TGCAGCGTTGAAGATCTCAGGGCCCCGCAGTTCTTC; CDR3: CSVEDLRAPQFF
size: -; D: -; V: TRBV7-9; J: TRBJ2-1; DNA: TGTGCCAGCAGCTTAGCAGGGACGGCGGGGGAGCAGTTCTTC; CDR3: CASSLAGTAGEQFF
size: -; D: -; V: TRBV6-5; J: TRBJ2-7; DNA: TGTGCCAGCAGTCGCATTGGAATGAGCTCCTACGAGCAGTACTTC; CDR3: CASSRIGMSSYEQYF
size: -; D: -; V: TRBV7-2; J: TRBJ2-3; DNA: TGTGCCAGCAGCTTAGCACGGGGGCCCACAGATACGCAGTATTTT; CDR3: CASSLARGPTDTQYF
size: -; D: -; V: TRBV19; J: TRBJ1-4; DNA: TGTGCCAGTAGTCGGGCAGCAACTAATGAAAAACTGTTTTTT; CDR3: CASSRAATNEKLFF
size: -; D: -; V: TRBV19; J: TRBJ1-5; DNA: TGTGCCAGTAGTATAGGACAGTTAAAGAATCAGCCCCAGCATTTT; CDR3: CASSIGQLKNQPQHF
size: -; D: -; V: TRBV2; J: TRBJ1-5; DNA: TGTGCCAGCAGTGTTGGGGACATAAAGTCTCAGCCCCAGCATTTT; CDR3: CASSVGDIKSQPQHF
size: -; D: -; V: TRBV7-2; J: TRBJ1-1; DNA: TGTGCCAGCAGCTTAGAACGGGGCGTCCACACTGAAGCTTTCTTT; CDR3: CASSLERGVHTEAFF
size: -; D: TRBD2; V: TRBV2; J: TRBJ2-7; DNA: TGTGCCAGCAGGAAAGGGACTAGCCCGGAATACGAGCAGTACTTC; CDR3: CASRKGTSPEYEQYF
size: -; D: TRBD1; V: TRBV5-4; J: TRBJ2-7; DNA: TGTGCCAGCAGTTCAGGGACAGGGGGCCACTACGAGCAGTACTTC; CDR3: CASSSGTGGHYEQYF
size: -; D: TRBD2; V: TRBV10-3; J: TRBJ2-1; DNA: TGTGCCATCAGTCCGACTAGCGGGAGCTGGGATGAGCAGTTCTTC; CDR3: CAISPTSGSWDEQFF
size: -; D: TRBD2; V: TRBV19; J: TRBJ2-3; DNA: TGTGCCAGTAGGCTAGCGGGAGGGCCAGGAGAAGATACGCAGTATTTT; CDR3: CASRLAGGPGEDTQYF
size: -; D: -; V: TRBV19; J: TRBJ2-7; DNA: TGTGCCAGTAGTATAGTACTCGGACCGCAACGGGTAAGCGAGCAGTACTTC; CDR3: CASSIVLGPQRVSEQYF
size: -; D: -; V: TRBV19; J: TRBJ1-3; DNA: TGTGCCAGTAGTATAGATCGGAGACTATCTGGAAACACCATATATTTT; CDR3: CASSIDRRLSGNTIYF
size: -; D: -; V: TRBV11-2; J: TRBJ1-4; DNA: TGTGCCAGCAGCTTAGGCACAGGGCCACGCAGTGAAAAACTGTTTTTT; CDR3: CASSLGTGPRSEKLFF
size: -; D: -; V: TRBV29-1; J: TRBJ2-2; DNA: TGCAGCGTAGACACGGATCGGAACACCGGGGAGCTGTTTTTT; CDR3: CSVDTDRNTGELFF
size: -; D: -; V: TRBV5-5; J: TRBJ2-7; DNA: TGTGCCAGCAGCTTGGTGCCGGACTTCTACGAGCAGTACTTC; CDR3: CASSLVPDFYEQYF
size: -; D: TRBD1; V: TRBV19; J: TRBJ2-3; DNA: TGTGCCAGTAGTATTGACAGGGGGCGTACAGATACGCAGTATTTT; CDR3: CASSIDRGRTDTQYF
size: few; D: -; V: TRBV27; J: TRBJ2-1; DNA: TGTGCCAGCAGTTTAGTTTTAAACTACAATGAGCAGTTCTTC; CDR3: CASSLVLNYNEQFF
size: -; D: TRBD1; V: TRBV2; J: TRBJ1-5; DNA: TGTGCCAGCAGTGGAGGACAGGGCTATCAGCCCCAGCATTTT; CDR3: CASSGGQGYQPQHF
size: -; D: -; V: TRBV9; J: TRBJ2-1; DNA: TGTGCCAGCAGCGTATCTCATGGAGCGGAGCAGTTCTTC; CDR3: CASSVSHGAEQFF
size: -; D: -; V: TRBV4-3; J: TRBJ1-1; DNA: TGCGCCAGCAGCCAAGTCGAGGGGACCACTGAAGCTTTCTTT; CDR3: CASSQVEGTTEAFF
size: -; D: -; V: TRBV5-6; J: TRBJ1-1; DNA: TGTGCCAGCAGCTTAAACTTGAACACTGAAGCTTTCTTT; CDR3: CASSLNLNTEAFF
size: -; D: -; V: TRBV7-6; J: TRBJ2-1; DNA: TGTGCCAGCAGCCCCGTCGGCGGGACGCCCTACAATGAGCAGTTCTTC; CDR3: CASSPVGGTPYNEQFF
size: -; D: -; V: TRBV30; J: TRBJ1-5; DNA: TGTGCCTGGAGTATAGGCAGGGAAAATCAGCCCCAGCATTTT; CDR3: CAWSIGRENQPQHF
size: -; D: -; V: TRBV27; J: TRBJ1-2; DNA: TGTGCCAGCGGATCATTTGAGGGGAACTATGGCTACACCTTC; CDR3: CASGSFEGNYGYTF
size: -; D: -; V: TRBV30; J: TRBJ2-5; DNA: TGTGCCTGGAGTGAGGGCCGGTCCCTGGGGGCCCAGTACTTC; CDR3: CAWSEGRSLGAQYF
size: -; D: -; V: TRBV5-1; J: TRBJ1-1; DNA: TGCGCCAGCAGCCCACAGATCGTCAGGGTGAACACTGAAGCTTTCTTT; CDR3: CASSPQIVRVNTEAFF
size: once; D: TRBD2; V: TRBV19; J: TRBJ2-1; DNA: TGTGCCAGTAGTATTGGGACTAGCGGGATCGGGTACAATGAGCAGTTCTTC; CDR3: CASSIGTSGIGYNEQFF
size: -; D: -; V: TRBV2; J: TRBJ2-7; DNA: TGTGCCAGCGGTGACCTCGGACGAGAGGGCGAGCAGTACTTC; CDR3: CASGDLGREGEQYF
size: -; D: -; V: TRBV5-1; J: TRBJ1-1; DNA: TGCGCCAGCAGCCCGGGTACGAACACTGAAGCTTTCTTT; CDR3: CASSPGTNTEAFF
size: -; D: -; V: TRBV18; J: TRBJ2-4; DNA: TGTGCCAGCTCACCAGAACTTTCGTTGGCCAAAAACATTCAGTACTTC; CDR3: CASSPELSLAKNIQYF